This passage covers 24 T cell receptor beta chains from one sample sequenced in a study of T cells after yellow fever vaccination. TCRdb processed the 5' RACE reads anew with MiXCR; each CDR3 protein has one entry. This sample carries some 400,000 distinct CDR3 sequences, 15% to 20% of them seen once, and the ten largest clones take 15% to 20%. The specimen comprised PBMCs, sampled before the yellow fever booster vaccination. The receptors derive from a man younger than 35 who received the YFV17D yellow fever vaccine.

The chain couples TRBV27 to TRBJ1-1; 8 bases line up with TRBD1. Germline lookup yields CDR1 MNHEY and CDR2 SMNVEV (reference sequence). The CDR3 spans 17 residues. V shed 5 bases, J shed 1 base, and the junction held 12 bases outside the gene matches. The CDR3: CASSPFPHRGGNTEAFF. The CDR3 bases are TGTGCCAGCAGTCCATTCCCGCACAGGGGGGGGAACACTGAAGCTTTCTTT.

This clonotype was counted at least ten times. The rearrangement joins TRBV6-5 to TRBJ2-3, with D perhaps matching TRBD2 (6 bases). The CDR3 is made up of 17 amino acids. Germline CDR1 reads MNHEY; CDR2 reads SVGAGI. V lost 5 bases, J lost 2 bases, and 20 bases lay in between. This CDR3 reads CASSPSVRGTFTDTQYF. CDR3 DNA sequence: TGTGCCAGCAGTCCCTCCGTGCGGGGAACCTTCACAGATACGCAGTATTTT.

Only a few counts were recorded for this clonotype. The V call is TRBV4-3, the J call TRBJ1-5; D unresolved. CDR3 length: 15 amino acids. The germline CDR1 and CDR2 sequences are LGHNA and YSLEER. The germline V and J ends were trimmed by 0 bases and 10 bases, with 16 bases remaining between them. CDR3 nucleotides: TGCGCCAGCAGCCAAGATACGGCGGCGTTTAGTCCCCAGCATTTT. Translation gives CASSQDTAAFSPQHF.

The V gene is TRBV5-1, the J gene TRBJ2-1; the D is unclear. V was pared by 4 bases and J by 11 bases, with 25 bases between. The CDR3 is 16 amino acids. Germline V lookup: CDR1 SGHRS, CDR2 YFSETQ. The CDR3 nucleotides are TGCGCCAGCAGCGCCGACCTTCTCCAAAGAAAACCAAAGCAGTTCTTC. The encoded protein is CASSADLLQRKPKQFF.

The sample holds a few counts of this clonotype. V usage is TRBV18 and J usage is TRBJ2-4; no firm D call. CDR3 length: 16 amino acids. Germline values: CDR1 KGHSH, CDR2 LQKENI. Trimming cost V 3 bases and J 1 base, with 13 bases left between them. CDR3 DNA: TGTGCCAGCTCACCCTCTCCTACAAGGGCCAAAAACATTCAGTACTTC. This gives the protein CASSPSPTRAKNIQYF.

This clonotype was seen a handful of times. J is TRBJ1-5 and V is TRBV5-1, with D possibly being TRBD1 (6 bases). Germline CDR1 SGHRS, CDR2 YFSETQ. CDR3 length: 15 amino acids. Trimming removed 4 bases at V and 6 bases at J, with 17 bases between. The CDR3 loop is CASSPAGDASQPQHF. The DNA of the CDR3 is TGCGCCAGCAGCCCCGCAGGGGATGCGAGTCAGCCCCAGCATTTT.

This clonotype was picked up a small number of times. This sequence joins TRBV4-3 and TRBJ2-7, with D unresolved. The CDR3 runs 15 residues. Germline CDR1 is LGHNA and CDR2 is YSLEER. V was cut by 4 bases and J by 2 bases, with 15 bases left in between. In DNA, the CDR3 is TGCGCCAGCAGCCGAGCGCCGGACGGAACCTACGAGCAGTACTTC. Translating gives CASSRAPDGTYEQYF.

This clonotype was seen many times. The chain recombines TRBV4-3 with TRBJ2-3; no definite D call. Germline CDR1 LGHNA, CDR2 YSLEER. This CDR3 has 15 residues. V was clipped by 0 bases and J by 4 bases, with 11 bases between them. The CDR3 DNA follows: TGCGCCAGCAGCCAAGATCCCTCTAGAGCAGATACGCAGTATTTT. Its protein product is CASSQDPSRADTQYF.

This clonotype came up many times. The CDR3 nucleotides are TGCGCCAGCAGCTCCACCGTGGGGGGATACAATGAGCAGTTCTTC. Translated, it gives CASSSTVGGYNEQFF. The chain is built from TRBV5-1 and TRBJ2-1, with D perhaps matching TRBD2 (6 bases). V gave up 3 bases and J gave up 4 bases, with 14 bases separating them. Per the germline V gene, CDR1 is SGHRS and CDR2 is YFSETQ. CDR3 size: 15 residues.

V gene TRBV6-1 combines with J gene TRBJ1-1; 7 nucleotides line up with TRBD1. In germline, CDR1 is MNHNS, CDR2 SASEGT. This CDR3 region has 13 residues. J gave up 10 bases and V 4 bases, and 9 bases lay outside the gene matches. The CDR3 DNA sequence: TGTGCCAGCAGTGCCGCCAGGGGGGATAGAGCTTTCTTT. Protein sequence: CASSAARGDRAFF.

This clonotype was counted between two and nine times. The J gene is TRBJ2-1, the V gene TRBV4-1; possible D gene TRBD1, 6 bases. Germline V gene sequence: CDR1 MGHRA, CDR2 YSYEKL. Trimming removed 3 bases at V and 5 bases at J, with 14 bases between. This CDR3 is 15 amino acids long. The CDR3 here is CASSQAARTDNEQFF. CDR3 sequence (DNA): TGCGCCAGCAGCCAGGCTGCCCGGACAGACAATGAGCAGTTCTTC.

This clonotype was detected many times. This rearrangement joins TRBV5-6 to TRBJ1-2; 11 bases match TRBD1. Losses at the gene ends were 4 bases for V and 8 bases for J; bases not matched to a gene: 4. Germline lookup yields CDR1 SGHDT and CDR2 YYEEEE. This CDR3 contains 13 residues. The CDR3 reads CASSVGTGGGYTF. The CDR3 DNA reads as TGTGCCAGCAGCGTCGGGACAGGGGGGGGCTACACCTTC.

In this sample, this clonotype turned up many times. The chain joins TRBV10-3 to TRBJ1-5; tentative D call: TRBD1 (5 bases). CDR1 and CDR2 (germline): ENHRY, SYGVKD. This CDR3 comprises 17 residues. V was pared by 0 bases and J by 5 bases, with 17 bases between. The CDR3 reads CAISESEGSHFYQPQHF. DNA for the CDR3: TGTGCCATCAGTGAGTCCGAGGGGTCCCACTTCTATCAGCCCCAGCATTTT.

This rearrangement joins TRBV4-1 to TRBJ1-6, with D possibly matching TRBD1 (5 bases). V lost 1 base to trimming and J lost 5 bases, with 9 bases between them. The CDR3 sequence is 15 residues long. Germline CDR1 MGHRA, CDR2 YSYEKL. The CDR3 here is CASSQVAGDNSPLHF. The CDR3 region has the DNA TGCGCCAGCAGCCAAGTCGCGGGGGATAATTCACCCCTCCACTTT.

Only a few counts were recorded for this clonotype. The chain combines TRBV20-1 with TRBJ2-1, with 9 bases that match TRBD1. Trimming removed 6 bases from V and 9 bases from J; junction bases left unmatched: 6. Looked up from germline, CDR1 is DFQATT and CDR2 is SNEGSKA (reference sequence). The CDR3 loop spans 12 amino acids. The CDR3 coding sequence is TGCAGTGCCCACGGGACAGGGCTTGAGCAGTTCTTC. Translation gives CSAHGTGLEQFF.

The V and J genes are TRBV6-1 and TRBJ2-4, with D perhaps TRBD1 (6 bases). The ends were cut back, 8 bases at V and 1 base at J, with 12 bases in the middle. Germline values: CDR1 MNHNS, CDR2 SASEGT. This CDR3 has 14 amino acids. The CDR3 region is CASEWGLAKNIQYF. CDR3 coding DNA: TGTGCCAGCGAATGGGGGCTTGCCAAAAACATTCAGTACTTC.

Only a few counts were recorded for this clonotype. The junction and the germline gene differ at one end; a read error may be behind it. The chain recombines TRBV6-5 with TRBJ1-1; D gene uncertain. CDR3 size: 13 residues. Germline V gene sequence: CDR1 MNHEY, CDR2 SVGAGI. For the CDR3, the DNA is TGTGCCTGCAGTCGGGTGGGTGGAACTGAAGCTTTCTTT. This gives the protein CACSRVGGTEAFF.

Only a few counts were recorded for this clonotype. The chain employs TRBV12-3 or TRBV12-4 and TRBJ2-5; TRBD2 agrees at 7 bases. V lost 8 bases to trimming and J lost 0 bases; unmatched junction nucleotides: 6. The CDR3 sequence is 14 residues long. The CDR3: CASAASGNQETQYF. Written as DNA, the CDR3 is TGTGCCAGCGCGGCTAGCGGAAACCAAGAGACCCAGTACTTC.

This clonotype has ten or more counts. This sequence joins TRBV5-1 and TRBJ2-3; D gene unclear. This CDR3 has 13 amino acids. V lost 4 bases, J lost 3 bases, and 9 bases lay in between. Germline CDR1 reads SGHRS; CDR2 reads YFSETQ. The chain's CDR3 is CASSDWGTDTQYF. DNA for the CDR3: TGCGCCAGCAGCGACTGGGGTACAGATACGCAGTATTTT.

This clonotype was counted a few times. The chain is built from TRBV12-3 or TRBV12-4 and TRBJ2-6; D possibly uses TRBD1 or TRBD2 (5 bases each). V was cut by 6 bases and J by 0 bases, with 24 bases left in between. This CDR3 is 20 amino acids long. The chain's CDR3 is CASRIPLGAGRDSGANVLTF. DNA for the CDR3: TGTGCCAGCAGAATCCCACTTGGGGCAGGGAGAGACTCTGGGGCCAACGTCCTGACTTTC.

This clonotype came up a few times. The rearrangement links TRBV5-1 to TRBJ2-1, with 8 bases identical to TRBD1. The J segment lost 10 bases and the V segment lost 4 bases, leaving 7 bases of the junction unmatched. Germline CDR1 SGHRS, CDR2 YFSETQ. The CDR3 has 13 residues. This chain's CDR3 is CASSRPGGREQFF. The CDR3 DNA follows: TGCGCCAGCAGCAGGCCAGGGGGCAGAGAGCAGTTCTTC.

This clonotype was counted a few times. The rearrangement links TRBV5-1 to TRBJ2-7, with D perhaps matching TRBD1 or TRBD2 (6 bases each). The V gene's germline CDR1 is SGHRS and CDR2 YFSETQ. This CDR3 comprises 18 residues. The germline V and J ends were trimmed by 0 bases and 1 base, with 20 bases remaining between them. CDR3 sequence reads: CASSLVLAGGGYSYEQYF. The CDR3 DNA follows: TGCGCCAGCAGCTTGGTATTGGCCGGAGGGGGGTATTCCTACGAGCAGTACTTC.

The table lists this clonotype with a few counts. The chain is built from TRBV5-1 and TRBJ1-1, with TRBD1 as a possible D gene (5 bases). V lost 0 bases to trimming and J lost 11 bases, with 14 bases between them. The CDR3 runs to 13 residues. Germline-derived CDR1 and CDR2 are SGHRS and YFSETQ. The CDR3 sequence is CASSLGQRTGAFF. In DNA form, the CDR3 reads TGCGCCAGCAGCTTGGGACAGCGGACGGGCGCTTTCTTT.

This clonotype has a handful of counts. The chain recombines TRBV7-2 with TRBJ1-2, with unresolved D. CDR3 length equals 12 residues. Between the trimmed V and J ends, which lost 3 bases and 8 bases, there was a span of 10 bases. Germline-derived CDR1 and CDR2 are SGHTA and FQGNSA. The DNA for the CDR3 is TGTGCCAGCAGCTTCCAAGGGCAAGGCTACACCTTC. Its translation is CASSFQGQGYTF.